Below, one T cell receptor beta chain is given with its context. The antigen is unknown. TCRdb's copy holds only in-frame clones and misses some; the assay was immunoSEQ multiplex PCR. The table includes around 100,000 clones, about nine tenths detected once. The sample is drawn from a study of PD-L1 blockade in urothelial cancer. Overall study context: Prior chemotherapy regimens per patient numbered 0 to 3. A median about 140,000 T cells were found in blood samples. Overall study results and limits: Lower pretreatment blood TCR clonality, under the median, predicted better survival, researchers reported. At the 3-week point, tumor-associated blood clones expanded more in durable-benefit patients.

The V and J ends lost 2 bases and 5 bases, in that order; junction bases with no gene match: 4. This CDR3 contains 16 residues. Germline CDR1 MNHEY, CDR2 SVGAGI. Regarding time point: pretreatment peripheral blood. The chain couples TRBV6-5 to TRBJ2-2; TRBD2 aligns across 11 bases. Sequencing was performed on PBMCs, taken around atezolizumab (anti-PD-L1) treatment. This receptor was obtained from a man between 60 and 75 years old with urothelial cancer. In nucleotides, the CDR3 is TGTGCCAGCAGTTACGAGTTAGCGGGGGGGACCGGGGAGCTGTTTTTT. Its translation: CASSYELAGGTGELFF.